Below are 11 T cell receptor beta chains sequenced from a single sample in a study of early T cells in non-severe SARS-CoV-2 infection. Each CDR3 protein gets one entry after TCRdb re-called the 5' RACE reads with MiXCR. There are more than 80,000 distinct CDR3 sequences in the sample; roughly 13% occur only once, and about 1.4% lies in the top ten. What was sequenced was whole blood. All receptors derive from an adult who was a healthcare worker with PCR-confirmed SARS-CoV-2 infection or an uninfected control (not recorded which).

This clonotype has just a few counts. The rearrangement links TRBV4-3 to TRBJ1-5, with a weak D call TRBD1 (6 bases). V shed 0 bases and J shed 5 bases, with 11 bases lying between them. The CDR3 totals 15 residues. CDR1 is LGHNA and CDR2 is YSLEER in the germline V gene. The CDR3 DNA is TGCGCCAGCAGCCAAGATCGGGGGCGGGATCAGCCCCAGCATTTT. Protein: CASSQDRGRDQPQHF.

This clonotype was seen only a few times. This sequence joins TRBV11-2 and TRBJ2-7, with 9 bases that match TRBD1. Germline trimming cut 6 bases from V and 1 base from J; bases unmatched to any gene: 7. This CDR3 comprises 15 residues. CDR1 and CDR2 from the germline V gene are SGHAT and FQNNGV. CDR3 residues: CASRMGTGTSYEQYF. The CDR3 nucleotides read TGTGCCAGCAGGATGGGGACAGGGACTTCCTACGAGCAGTACTTC. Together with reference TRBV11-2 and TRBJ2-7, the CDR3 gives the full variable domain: EAGVAQSPRYKIIEKRQSVAFWCNPISGHATLYWYQQILGQGPKLLIQFQNNGVVDDSQLPKDRFSAERLKGVDSTLKIQPAKLEDSAVYLCASRMGTGTSYEQYFGPGTRLTVT.

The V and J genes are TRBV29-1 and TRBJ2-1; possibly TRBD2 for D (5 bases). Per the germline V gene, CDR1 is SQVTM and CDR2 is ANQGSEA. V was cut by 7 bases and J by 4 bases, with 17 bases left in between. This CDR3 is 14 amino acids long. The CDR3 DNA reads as TGCAGCGCAGAAGTGGACCCGGGATACAATGAGCAGTTCTTC. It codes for CSAEVDPGYNEQFF.

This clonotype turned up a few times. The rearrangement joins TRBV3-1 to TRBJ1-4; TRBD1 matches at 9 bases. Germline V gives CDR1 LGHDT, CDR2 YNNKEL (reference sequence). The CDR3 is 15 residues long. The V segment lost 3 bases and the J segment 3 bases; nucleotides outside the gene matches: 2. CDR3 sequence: CASSHRQGANEKLFF. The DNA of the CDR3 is TGTGCCAGCAGCCACCGACAGGGGGCTAATGAAAAACTGTTTTTT.

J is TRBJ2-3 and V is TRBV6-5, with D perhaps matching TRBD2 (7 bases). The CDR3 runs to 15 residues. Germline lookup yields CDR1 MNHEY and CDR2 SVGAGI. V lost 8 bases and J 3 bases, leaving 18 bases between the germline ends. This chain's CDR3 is CASGWGGALTDTQYF. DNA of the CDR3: TGTGCCAGCGGTTGGGGGGGGGCACTGACAGATACGCAGTATTTT.

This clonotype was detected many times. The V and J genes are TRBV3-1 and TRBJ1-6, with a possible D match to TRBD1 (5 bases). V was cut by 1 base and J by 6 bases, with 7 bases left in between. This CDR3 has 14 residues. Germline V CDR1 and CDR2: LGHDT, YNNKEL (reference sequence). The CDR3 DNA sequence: TGTGCCAGCAGCCAAGGACAGTTTAATTCACCCCTCCACTTT. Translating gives CASSQGQFNSPLHF. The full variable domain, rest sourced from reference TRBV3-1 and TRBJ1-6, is DTAVSQTPKYLVTQMGNDKSIKCEQNLGHDTMYWYKQDSKKFLKIMFSYNNKELIINETVPNRFSPKSPDKAHLNLHINSLELGDSAVYFCASSQGQFNSPLHFGNGTRLTVT.

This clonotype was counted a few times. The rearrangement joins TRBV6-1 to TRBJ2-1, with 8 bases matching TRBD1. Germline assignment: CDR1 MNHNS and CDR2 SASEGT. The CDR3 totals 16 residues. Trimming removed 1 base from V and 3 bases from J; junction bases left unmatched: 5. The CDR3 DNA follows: TGTGCCAGCAGTGAAGTCGGCAGGGGGCTCTACAATGAGCAGTTCTTC. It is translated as CASSEVGRGLYNEQFF.

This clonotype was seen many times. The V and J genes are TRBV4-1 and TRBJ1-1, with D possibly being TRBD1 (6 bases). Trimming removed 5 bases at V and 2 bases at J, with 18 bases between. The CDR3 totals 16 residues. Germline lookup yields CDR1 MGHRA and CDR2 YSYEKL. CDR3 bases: TGCGCCAGCAGCGCAAACGCCGGGACAAGAAACACTGAAGCTTTCTTT. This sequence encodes CASSANAGTRNTEAFF.

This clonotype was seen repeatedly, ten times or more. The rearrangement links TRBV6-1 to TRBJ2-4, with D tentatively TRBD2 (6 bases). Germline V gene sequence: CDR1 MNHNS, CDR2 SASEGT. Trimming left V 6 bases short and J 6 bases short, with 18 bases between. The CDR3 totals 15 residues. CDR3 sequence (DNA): TGTGCCAGCAGGGGAAGTCGGAGGGAGAGAAACATTCAGTACTTC. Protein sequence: CASRGSRRERNIQYF.

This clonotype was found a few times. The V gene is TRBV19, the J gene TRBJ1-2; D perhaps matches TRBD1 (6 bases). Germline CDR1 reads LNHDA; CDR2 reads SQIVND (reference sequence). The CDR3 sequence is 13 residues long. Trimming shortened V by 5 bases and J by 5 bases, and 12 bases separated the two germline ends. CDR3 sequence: CASSAATGYGYTF. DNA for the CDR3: TGTGCCAGTAGTGCCGCTACAGGGTATGGCTACACCTTC.

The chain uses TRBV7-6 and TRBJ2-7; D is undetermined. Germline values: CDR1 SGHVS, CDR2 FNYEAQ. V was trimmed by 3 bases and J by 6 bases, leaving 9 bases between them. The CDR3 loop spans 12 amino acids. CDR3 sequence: CASSFPGAEQYF. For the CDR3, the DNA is TGTGCCAGCAGCTTCCCGGGCGCCGAGCAGTACTTC.